The 28 T cell receptor beta chains below all came from one sample that was sequenced in a study of OX40 agonist ivuxolimab in advanced cancers. The library was built by means of the immunoSEQ multiplex PCR assay. TCRdb retrieved this table from immuneACCESS and kept in-frame rearrangements only. Not all clones are present; in checked studies, unresolved V genes account for under half, and no reason is known for the remainder. The sample has tens of thousands of clones on record, 94% of them singletons. 12% of the sample comes from the top ten. Sequencing was performed on CD4+ or CD8+ T cells sorted from blood, taken in a trial of the OX40 agonist ivuxolimab. All receptors derive from an adult with an advanced solid tumor such as melanoma, head and neck, liver or kidney cancer.

The CDR3 here is CAWTGVGNEQFF. Written as DNA, the CDR3 is TGTGCCTGGACAGGGGTGGGCAATGAGCAGTTCTTC. The rearrangement joins TRBV30 to TRBJ2-1; D might be TRBD1 (6 bases). V was clipped by 4 bases and J by 6 bases, with 10 bases between them. The germline V gene has CDR1 GTSNPN and CDR2 SVGIG (reference sequence). CDR3 size: 12 residues.

The rearrangement joins TRBV4-1 to TRBJ2-7, with 8 bases aligning to TRBD1. Germline lookup yields CDR1 MGHRA and CDR2 YSYEKL. There are 14 residues in the CDR3. V was clipped by 3 bases and J by 1 base; unmatched bases: 2. The CDR3 region is CASSHGQGSYEQYF. The CDR3 nucleotides read TGCGCCAGCAGCCACGGACAGGGTTCCTACGAGCAGTACTTC.

V and J are TRBV27 and TRBJ2-3; D is ambiguous. This CDR3 is 13 amino acids long. Germline loops: CDR1 MNHEY, CDR2 SMNVEV (reference sequence). Trimming stripped 10 bases from V and 4 bases from J, with 15 bases between. This CDR3 is CATWTGPSDTQYF. DNA for the CDR3: TGTGCCACGTGGACCGGCCCCTCAGATACGCAGTATTTT.

The sample holds one count of this clone. The genes are TRBV9 and TRBJ2-7, with TRBD2 as a possible D gene (6 bases). From germline, CDR1 is SGDLS and CDR2 YYNGEE. The V end was cut by 4 bases, the J end by 0 bases, with 26 bases between. This CDR3 has 19 amino acids. The CDR3, as DNA: TGTGCCAGCAGCACCGGGGCTGGATGGGGTAGCGGCAACTCCTACGAGCAGTACTTC. Translation gives CASSTGAGWGSGNSYEQYF.

This clone was seen once. The chain couples TRBV12-5 to TRBJ1-1, with 7 bases fitting TRBD1. The CDR3 extends over 13 amino acids. V was pared by 8 bases and J by 6 bases, with 9 bases of the junction left unmatched. In germline, CDR1 is LGHNT, CDR2 FRNRAP. The CDR3: CASMGQFLSEAFF. The CDR3 nucleotides read TGTGCTAGTATGGGACAGTTTCTTTCTGAAGCTTTCTTT. Complete variable domain (other parts from reference TRBV12-5 and TRBJ1-1): DARVTQTPRHKVTEMGQEVTMRCQPILGHNTVFWYRQTMMQGLELLAYFRNRAPLDDSGMPKDRFSAEMPDATLATLKIQPSEPRDSAVYFCASMGQFLSEAFFGQGTRLTVV.

The J gene is TRBJ2-3, the V gene TRBV11-2; the match to TRBD2 covers 9 bases. Per germline, CDR1 SGHAT and CDR2 FQNNGV. This CDR3 spans 15 amino acids. V dropped 5 bases and J dropped 2; count of bases not matched to a gene: 5. The CDR3 DNA sequence: TGTGCCAGCAGCCTGGGACTAGCCCCCACAGATACGCAGTATTTT. This codes for CASSLGLAPTDTQYF.

The chain couples TRBV11-2 to TRBJ2-7, with D perhaps TRBD1 (7 bases). V was clipped by 1 base and J by 3 bases, with 10 bases between them. Germline values: CDR1 SGHAT, CDR2 FQNNGV. The CDR3 has 14 residues. CDR3 region: CASSLGGDSYEQYF. The CDR3 region has the DNA TGTGCCAGCAGCTTAGGGGGGGACAGCTACGAGCAGTACTTC.

This clone occurred once. This chain uses TRBV10-1 with TRBJ2-7; perhaps TRBD1 as D (6 bases). Germline-derived CDR1 and CDR2 are WNHNN and SYGVQD (reference sequence). The germline V and J ends were trimmed by 2 bases and 5 bases, with 10 bases remaining between them. The CDR3 sequence is 13 residues long. CDR3 bases: TGCGCCAGCAGTGAGGGCAGGGGCGACGAGCAGTACTTC. The encoded protein is CASSEGRGDEQYF.

The chain employs TRBV6-6 and TRBJ2-7; D ambiguous. V gave up 7 bases and J gave up 3 bases, with 13 bases separating them. Germline CDR1 and CDR2: MNHNY and SVGAGI (reference sequence). This CDR3 has 13 residues. DNA for the CDR3: TGTGCCAGCACCGATGGGAATTTCTACGAGCAGTACTTC. It yields the protein CASTDGNFYEQYF.

The V gene is TRBV19, the J gene TRBJ1-2, with D uncertain. Per the germline V gene, CDR1 is LNHDA and CDR2 is SQIVND (reference sequence). V was pared by 4 bases and J by 6 bases, with 18 bases between. The CDR3 consists of 15 residues. This CDR3 reads CASSTPGIRPNGYTF. The CDR3 bases are TGTGCCAGTAGTACCCCCGGGATCCGACCGAATGGCTACACCTTC.

CDR3 nucleotides: TGTGCCAGCAGACGACCGGGACTAGTGACTGAGCAGTTCTTC. It codes for CASRRPGLVTEQFF. The chain has TRBV6-5 and TRBJ2-1; TRBD2 matches at 8 bases. Germline V gene sequence: CDR1 MNHEY, CDR2 SVGAGI. Losses at the gene ends were 6 bases for V and 9 bases for J; bases not matched to a gene: 10. This CDR3 region has 14 residues.

The V call is TRBV19, the J call TRBJ1-2, with D unresolved. This CDR3 has 15 residues. V was pared by 0 bases and J by 6 bases, with 14 bases between. Germline CDR1 LNHDA, CDR2 SQIVND (reference sequence). The CDR3: CASSIDKRAANGYTF. CDR3 sequence (DNA): TGTGCCAGTAGTATAGATAAACGGGCAGCTAATGGCTACACCTTC.

The sample holds one count of this clone. This chain uses TRBV25-1 with TRBJ2-1; D is ambiguous. Trimming removed 4 bases at V and 5 bases at J, with 6 bases between. Germline V gene data show CDR1 as MGHDK and CDR2 as SYGVNS. The CDR3 length is 12 residues. The CDR3 sequence: CASSAPDNEQFF. In nucleotides, the CDR3 is TGTGCCAGCAGTGCCCCGGACAATGAGCAGTTCTTC. The complete variable domain, with remaining parts taken from reference TRBV25-1 and TRBJ2-1, reads EADIYQTPRYLVIGTGKKITLECSQTMGHDKMYWYQQDPGMELHLIHYSYGVNSTEKGDLSSESTVSRIRTEHFPLTLESARPSHTSQYLCASSAPDNEQFFGPGTRLTVL.

V is TRBV28 and J is TRBJ2-7; D tentatively reads TRBD1 or TRBD2 (5 bases each). V was pared by 3 bases and J by 9 bases, with 15 bases between. Germline CDR1 reads MDHEN; CDR2 reads SYDVKM. The CDR3 has 13 amino acids. Here the CDR3 reads CASSFPGPGMQYF. CDR3 coding DNA: TGTGCCAGCAGTTTCCCGGGGCCGGGGATGCAGTACTTC.

The gene calls are TRBV6-4 and TRBJ2-7; 8 bases agree with TRBD2. The ends lost 1 base at V and 6 bases at J; junction bases unmatched: 8. This CDR3 comprises 15 residues. Looked up from germline, CDR1 is MRHNA and CDR2 is SNTAGT. DNA for the CDR3: TGTGCCAGCAGTGACTGGTCGGGAGGGGGAGGCGAGCAGTACTTC. It encodes CASSDWSGGGGEQYF.

The V and J genes are TRBV5-1 and TRBJ2-5; TRBD2 is a possible D gene (5 bases). V lost 0 bases and J lost 2, with 8 bases in between. The CDR3 sequence is 14 residues long. Per the germline V gene, CDR1 is SGHRS and CDR2 is YFSETQ. The CDR3 DNA reads TGCGCCAGCAGCTTGGGACGGAGGCAAGAGACCCAGTACTTC. Residues: CASSLGRRQETQYF.

This chain connects TRBV7-2 to TRBJ2-7; D not certain. V lost 5 bases to trimming and J lost 4 bases, with 12 bases between them. The CDR3 runs 13 residues. Germline CDR1 and CDR2: SGHTA and FQGNSA. The CDR3 loop reads CASSQSIIYEQYF. CDR3 in DNA: TGTGCCAGCAGCCAATCAATAATTTACGAGCAGTACTTC.

The chain carries TRBV7-8 and TRBJ1-1; D gene uncertain. The V and J ends lost 1 base and 4 bases respectively, with 7 bases between them. The CDR3 spans 13 residues. Looked up from germline, CDR1 is SGHVS and CDR2 is FQNEAQ. CDR3 region: CASSLVTGTEAFF. DNA of the CDR3: TGTGCCAGCAGCTTAGTTACGGGCACTGAAGCTTTCTTT.

This chain connects TRBV30 to TRBJ2-7; 10 nucleotides agree with TRBD2. CDR3 length: 17 residues. The germline gives CDR1 GTSNPN, CDR2 SVGIG (reference sequence). Unmatched junction bases numbered 8, after V lost 0 bases and J lost 0 bases. In DNA, the CDR3 is TGTGCCTGGAGTGTTATGCTAGCGGGAGAGAGCTCCTACGAGCAGTACTTC. This translates into CAWSVMLAGESSYEQYF.

The chain recombines TRBV29-1 with TRBJ2-3; D might be TRBD1 or TRBD2, each matching 6 bases. V shed 4 bases and J shed 6 bases, with 17 bases lying between them. The CDR3 has 14 residues. The germline gives CDR1 SQVTM, CDR2 ANQGSEA. In DNA form, the CDR3 reads TGCAGCGTTGTTATGACAGGCCGGGAGGATACGCAGTATTTT. It is translated as CSVVMTGREDTQYF.

This clone has just one count. This sequence joins TRBV29-1 and TRBJ1-1; D gene ambiguous. The V end lost 4 bases, the J end lost 9 bases, and 12 bases lay between the germline ends. The CDR3 has 11 residues. Germline V gene lookup returns CDR1 SQVTM and CDR2 ANQGSEA. Written as DNA, the CDR3 is TGCAGCGTTGTCGTTGGGCCGCAAGCTTTCTTT. Translation gives CSVVVGPQAFF.

The J gene is TRBJ1-4, the V gene TRBV29-1; D not resolved. Germline V gives CDR1 SQVTM, CDR2 ANQGSEA. V was cut by 6 bases and J by 6 bases, with 14 bases left in between. This CDR3 is 13 amino acids long. The CDR3 spells CSVTDGSYEKLFF. DNA of the CDR3: TGCAGCGTAACTGACGGAAGTTATGAAAAACTGTTTTTT.

The table lists this clone with a count of one. In nucleotides, the CDR3 is TGTGCCAGCAGTTTGAGGCTCGGGGAGACCCAGTACTTC. Residues: CASSLRLGETQYF. The rearrangement uses TRBV28 and TRBJ2-5; D remains unclear. Germline V gives CDR1 MDHEN, CDR2 SYDVKM. The CDR3 extends over 13 amino acids. Deletions cut 3 bases from V and 5 bases from J, with 10 bases between.

The V gene is TRBV4-1, the J gene TRBJ2-7, with a tentative D call TRBD2 (5 bases). The germline V gene encodes CDR1 MGHRA and CDR2 YSYEKL. The ends were cut back, 1 base at V and 3 bases at J, with 13 bases in the middle. The CDR3 has 15 amino acids. The CDR3 sequence: CASSQAVASLYEQYF. DNA for the CDR3: TGCGCCAGCAGCCAAGCGGTCGCTAGCCTCTACGAGCAGTACTTC.

J is TRBJ2-7 and V is TRBV6-5; unclear D gene. Germline assignment: CDR1 MNHEY and CDR2 SVGAGI. Trimming removed 0 bases from V and 1 base from J, with 7 bases in between. The length of the CDR3 is 14 residues. Written as DNA, the CDR3 is TGTGCCAGCAGTTACTCGGGCAGTTCCTACGAGCAGTACTTC. Residues: CASSYSGSSYEQYF.

This clone came up once. CDR3 coding DNA: TGCGCCAGCAGCCACACTAGCGGGAGCAGCTACGAGCAGTACTTC. Residues: CASSHTSGSSYEQYF. The V and J genes are TRBV4-1 and TRBJ2-7; 11 positions agree with TRBD2. The CDR3 runs to 15 residues. Looked up from germline, CDR1 is MGHRA and CDR2 is YSYEKL. The junction had 4 bases not matched to a gene; V was cut back by 3 bases and J by 3 bases.

The chain carries TRBV5-6 and TRBJ1-2; D unclear. Between the trimmed V and J ends, which lost 3 bases and 2 bases, there was a span of 11 bases. The V gene's germline CDR1 is SGHDT and CDR2 YYEEEE. The CDR3 has 14 amino acids. This chain's CDR3 is CASSSLTENYGYTF. In DNA form, the CDR3 reads TGTGCCAGCAGCTCCTTGACGGAAAACTATGGCTACACCTTC.

This chain joins TRBV29-1 and TRBJ2-1; TRBD1 aligns across 7 bases. Germline V gene sequence: CDR1 SQVTM, CDR2 ANQGSEA. The CDR3 covers 13 residues. With 6 bases clipped from V and 4 bases from J, the junction kept 6 bases outside the gene matches. The CDR3 spells CSVPGQRYNEQFF. The CDR3 nucleotides read TGCAGCGTCCCGGGACAGAGGTACAATGAGCAGTTCTTC.